Below, one T cell receptor beta chain is given with its context. The germline V gene has CDR1 ENHRY and CDR2 SYGVKD. Deletions cut 0 bases from V and 8 bases from J, with 13 bases between. The CDR3 covers 14 residues. The data were taken from a study of blood T cell repertoires in COVID-19. Study in general: Specimens from acute and convalescent COVID-19 originated in the United States, Italy and Spain. PBMCs, B-cell-depleted T cells, or T cells were the source of the cDNA or gDNA that made up the material.

Per the authors' pipeline: The authors estimated nucleated cell counts from reference gene primer amplification. Produced via immunoSEQ multiplex PCR; TCRdb's table is partial and in-frame only. V, J and clone size were drawn from that table, and D and trimming were deduced from the DNA. The table has around 500,000 clones, about 88% seen once; the top ten hold more than 7.5%. The age range of participants was 18 to 89 years, with residence in about 25 US areas. The TCR originated in a woman aged 60-75 years who had recovered from COVID-19. The chain recombines TRBV10-3 with TRBJ1-2; perhaps TRBD1 as D (6 bases). Sequenced: PBMCs or T cells enriched from blood (not recorded which). The CDR3 bases are TGTGCCATCAGTGAGTCCACAGGGATGGTCGGCTACACCTTC. Translating gives CAISESTGMVGYTF.